This TCR beta chain was sequenced for a study of T cell responses to AZD1222 COVID-19 vaccine. Method: immunoSEQ multiplex PCR; TCRdb's copy keeps in-frame clones and lacks some. The repertoire holds about 120,000 clones, with 91% as singletons. Study observations and caveats: The donor cohort was predominantly white British with a female majority, and clonal diversity may have been underestimated. Sampling captured repertoires only after the peak T cell response. In the spike-specific TCR repertoire, nearly half reportedly target unmutated variant regions. Distributed over spike, vaccine-associated CD4 TCRs predominated at 160-218 and 743-854.

The CDR3 consists of 14 residues. Trimming cost V 2 bases and J 6 bases; bases outside gene matches: 8. Germline loops: CDR1 SGHRS, CDR2 YFSETQ. In the case of this clone: Antigen: not known.

The specimen comprised peripheral blood, sampled on day 0 of AZD1222 vaccination. The receptor was derived from an adult in good health. The chain recombines TRBV5-1 with TRBJ2-7; 7 positions match TRBD1. The CDR3 DNA reads TGCGCCAGCAGCTTACCGACAGGGTCGGGCGAGCAGTACTTC. Protein product: CASSLPTGSGEQYF.